This record looks at one T cell receptor (beta chain) sequence and its context. No antigen is known for it. No clone much larger than this one lies a single base away; base qualities are absent. Based on the germline V gene, the CDR1 and CDR2 sequences are MNHEY and SVGAGI. From the cysteine through the phenylalanine, the CDR3 covers 14 amino acids. Of the read, only the CDR3 DNA is kept; its 42 bases are in frame from base 1. Trimming takes 0 bases from V and 4 bases from J, and the germline ends sit 8 bases apart. To demonstrate the VDJtools post-analysis software, the study profiled TCR beta repertoires from the peripheral blood of around 13 young patients with multiple sclerosis. Multiple sclerosis patients were children and adolescents aged about 6 to 17 years. The data derive from a study of post-analysis software for immune sequencing data (dated by TCRdb to the mid-2010s). As for the study more broadly: Relapsing-remitting, secondary progressive and progressive-relapsing multiple sclerosis were recorded as disease courses, and subtype annotation was lacking for some patients. The patient repertoires were set against 11 previously published healthy control repertoires from donors whose ages ranged from roughly 6 to 27 years. A subset of samples was prepared in parallel using single-end sample barcoding, then pooled and co-amplified after Illumina adapter ligation. Here is what the overall study found, with its caveats: Multiple sclerosis patients had significantly lower normalized Chao1 diversity than controls, a result that suggests substantial peripheral T-cell clonal expansion. When samples were clustered directly using the F measure, samples prepared in the same batch co-clustered strongly, which prompted a batch-effect correction. The control group was slightly older than the multiple sclerosis patient group. Four to six TRBV segments, including TRBV5-6, TRBV5-1 and TRBV20-1, were significantly more frequent in patients than controls.

Library method: PCR. TCRdb names Illumina HiSeq 2500 as the instrument used. To reduce PCR and sequencing biases, unique molecular identifiers were built into the TCR beta cDNA libraries. Per 1 to 10 million input T cells, approximately 500,000 cDNA molecules were obtained, such that each molecule approximated one T cell. Patient libraries were prepared and sequenced with the same protocol used for the earlier healthy control dataset. Within a given batch, samples were prepared together, multiplexed and sequenced on the same HiSeq lane. The paper's processing steps were these. Raw barcoded reads were processed with MIGEC, discarding single-read molecular identifier groups before consensus assembly and CDR3 extraction. VDJtools was used for post-analysis of the clonotype tables, with diversity normalized by down-sampling every dataset to the smallest sample size. Repertoire overlap clustering matched CDR3 amino acid but not nucleotide sequences to correct batch-related cross-sample contamination. Clones were called with MiXCR by TCRdb after fastp trimmed the public reads at Q25, and only in-frame beta chains were retained. Entries are consolidated by CDR3 protein sequence, retaining the most common genes and DNA. None of the V and J calls come from the authors' own analysis; TCRdb made them. This sample comprises about 540,000 distinct CDR3 sequences, roughly 34% of them detected only once. Roughly 6% of the sample rests with the top ten.

In this chain, TRBV6-5 is recombined with TRBJ2-3; the D segment cannot be called with confidence. Sequencing was performed on blood. The TCR comes from a girl under 18 with multiple sclerosis. At the DNA level, the sequence is TGTGCCAGCAGTTACTCTCTAAGCGCAGATACGCAGTATTTT. It codes for CASSYSLSADTQYF.